The 20 T cell receptor beta chains given below trace back to one sample, sequenced in a study of cytomegalovirus exposure and HLA in healthy donors (dated by TCRdb to about 2017). The method was the immunoSEQ multiplex PCR assay. A mixture of 60 forward primers for TCR Vbeta segments and 13 reverse primers for TCR Jbeta segments was used in the multiplex PCR. The immuneACCESS repertoire file appears here via TCRdb, limited to in-frame rearrangements. These files lack a portion of the clones; in checked studies, under half of the deficit traces to unresolved V genes, and the cause of the others is not known. This sample is represented by 170,000 or so clones; 75% to 90% of them were singletons. About 0.7% of the sample is held by the ten biggest clonotypes. Sequenced input: PBMCs. The source of these receptors is a boy younger than 18 in good health and CMV-seronegative.

The chain joins TRBV5-1 to TRBJ1-1; D gene uncertain. The germline gives CDR1 SGHRS, CDR2 YFSETQ. The V and J ends lost 5 bases and 4 bases respectively, with 15 bases between them. The CDR3 has 14 amino acids. CDR3 protein: CASRVGSAVTEAFF. CDR3 DNA sequence: TGCGCCAGCAGAGTAGGATCCGCGGTCACTGAAGCTTTCTTT.

The chain uses TRBV7-6 and TRBJ1-1; D is perhaps TRBD1 (5 bases). V lost 1 base to trimming and J lost 2 bases, with 11 bases between them. The germline gives CDR1 SGHVS, CDR2 FNYEAQ. This CDR3 contains 15 residues. The CDR3, as DNA: TGTGCCAGCAGCTTAGACGGCAGGGTAAACACTGAAGCTTTCTTT. Translation gives CASSLDGRVNTEAFF.

This clone was seen a single time. The chain has TRBV18 and TRBJ2-7, with a weak D call TRBD1 (6 bases). The CDR3 runs 14 residues. Trimming shortened V by 2 bases and J by 3 bases, and 11 bases separated the two germline ends. CDR1 and CDR2 from the germline V gene are KGHSH and LQKENI. Written as DNA, the CDR3 is TGTGCCAGCTCACCAGGACAGATTTACTACGAGCAGTACTTC. Translating it yields CASSPGQIYYEQYF.

This clone was observed a handful of times. This rearrangement joins TRBV19 to TRBJ2-2, with D hard to call. The V end lost 10 bases, the J end lost 8 bases, and 8 bases lay between the germline ends. The CDR3 has 10 residues. From germline, CDR1 is LNHDA and CDR2 SQIVND (reference sequence). CDR3 DNA: TGTGCCACCCTCGGGGGGGAGCTGTTTTTT. This gives the protein CATLGGELFF.

This rearrangement joins TRBV6-4 to TRBJ2-7; D possibly corresponds to TRBD1 (5 bases). CDR1 and CDR2 from the germline V gene are MRHNA and SNTAGT. This CDR3 is built from 13 residues. The V and J ends lost 2 bases and 7 bases respectively, with 12 bases between them. In DNA form, the CDR3 reads TGTGCCAGCAGTGACAGTCCCCAGGGAGAGCAGTACTTC. This gives the protein CASSDSPQGEQYF.

This sequence joins TRBV6-5 and TRBJ1-1, with 8 positions matching TRBD1. CDR1 is MNHEY and CDR2 is SVGAGI in the germline V gene. This CDR3 comprises 16 residues. Losses at the gene ends were 0 bases for V and 8 bases for J; bases not matched to a gene: 11. For the CDR3, the DNA is TGTGCCAGCAGTTACTCTATCGGACAGGGACGGCTGGAAGCTTTCTTT. Residues: CASSYSIGQGRLEAFF.

The chain carries TRBV7-9 and TRBJ1-1; D possibly corresponds to TRBD1 (6 bases). Germline-derived CDR1 and CDR2 are SEHNR and FQNEAQ (reference sequence). This CDR3 comprises 14 residues. Deletions cut 4 bases from V and 3 bases from J, with 12 bases between. CDR3 region: CASSYNRADTEAFF. The CDR3 nucleotides read TGTGCCAGCAGCTACAACAGGGCTGACACTGAAGCTTTCTTT.

The chain is built from TRBV13 and TRBJ1-2, with D tentatively TRBD1 (6 bases). This CDR3 is built from 15 residues. The V and J ends lost 3 bases and 2 bases respectively, with 13 bases between them. Per the germline V gene, CDR1 is PRHDT and CDR2 is FYEKMQ (reference sequence). The CDR3 loop is CASSFLTGHNYGYTF. The CDR3 nucleotides read TGTGCCAGCAGCTTTCTAACAGGGCACAACTATGGCTACACCTTC.

The chain employs TRBV5-4 and TRBJ1-1; 8 bases map to TRBD1. Trimming took 4 bases from V and 5 from J; bases not matched to a gene: 4. There are 13 residues in the CDR3. Germline loops: CDR1 SGHNT, CDR2 YYREEE (reference sequence). In DNA, the CDR3 is TGTGCCAGCAGCCTCACAGGGGGAACTGAAGCTTTCTTT. Amino acids: CASSLTGGTEAFF.

This clone has a single count. Its ends do not fully match the called genes, so a read error is possible. This chain links TRBV7-9 with TRBJ1-4; D is undetermined. Germline V gives CDR1 SEHNR, CDR2 FQNEAQ (reference sequence). There are 16 residues in the CDR3. The CDR3 loop reads CSSSLVQAPLREKLFF. For the CDR3, the DNA is TGTTCCAGCAGCTTAGTGCAGGCCCCCCTCAGGGAAAAACTGTTTTTT.

The V call is TRBV29-1, the J call TRBJ2-2; 9 nucleotides match TRBD1. This CDR3 contains 15 residues. Unmatched junction bases numbered 9, after V lost 5 bases and J lost 5 bases. The germline CDR1 and CDR2 sequences are SQVTM and ANQGSEA. CDR3 loop: CSVPKPGQGTGELFF. The CDR3 coding sequence is TGCAGCGTTCCTAAACCGGGACAGGGAACCGGGGAGCTGTTTTTT.

The chain joins TRBV12-5 to TRBJ1-1; 7 bases are shared with TRBD1. The V segment lost 6 bases and the J segment 3 bases; nucleotides outside the gene matches: 10. The CDR3 loop spans 15 amino acids. Germline CDR1 LGHNT, CDR2 FRNRAP. Here the CDR3 reads CASGLPGQKDTEAFF. The CDR3 nucleotides are TGTGCTAGTGGCCTCCCGGGACAGAAAGACACTGAAGCTTTCTTT.

This clone was detected once. CDR3 region: CAAKTGEGSDNEQFF. As DNA, the CDR3 is TGTGCCGCCAAAACAGGGGAAGGTTCGGACAATGAGCAGTTCTTC. The V call is TRBV6-5, the J call TRBJ2-1, with TRBD1 matching over 7 bases. This CDR3 contains 15 residues. V dropped 11 bases and J dropped 5; count of bases not matched to a gene: 15. Germline V CDR1 and CDR2: MNHEY, SVGAGI.

V and J are TRBV9 and TRBJ1-5; TRBD1 agrees at 7 bases. CDR1 SGDLS and CDR2 YYNGEE come from the germline V gene. Unmatched junction bases numbered 7, after V lost 5 bases and J lost 2 bases. The CDR3 contains 15 residues. The CDR3 DNA reads as TGTGCCAGCAGTTCCACAGGGGCCCGCAATCAGCCCCAGCATTTT. Residues: CASSSTGARNQPQHF.

The V gene is TRBV19, the J gene TRBJ1-1; maybe TRBD1 (6 bases). From germline, CDR1 is LNHDA and CDR2 SQIVND (reference sequence). This CDR3 contains 16 residues. Trimming stripped 1 base from V and 0 bases from J, with 12 bases between. Here the CDR3 reads CASSIGARGMNTEAFF. The CDR3 region has the DNA TGTGCCAGTAGTATAGGGGCCAGGGGAATGAACACTGAAGCTTTCTTT. Drawing the rest from reference TRBV19 and TRBJ1-1, the complete variable domain is DGGITQSPKYLFRKEGQNVTLSCEQNLNHDAMYWYRQDPGQGLRLIYYSQIVNDFQKGDIAEGYSVSREKKESFPLTVTSAQKNPTAFYLCASSIGARGMNTEAFFGQGTRLTVV.

This chain connects TRBV5-8 to TRBJ2-7; 7 bases fit TRBD2. The CDR3 consists of 12 residues. Germline CDR1 is SGHTS and CDR2 is YDEGEE. Trimming removed 5 bases from V and 4 bases from J; junction bases left unmatched: 3. The CDR3 region is CASSHGGYEQYF. CDR3 DNA sequence: TGTGCCAGCAGTCACGGGGGGTACGAGCAGTACTTC.

This chain joins TRBV6-6 and TRBJ2-5; 8 bases align to TRBD2. The CDR3 contains 16 residues. After removal of 5 bases from V and 1 base from J, the junction contained 9 bases not matched to a gene. Germline V lookup: CDR1 MNHNY, CDR2 SVGAGI (reference sequence). In nucleotides, the CDR3 is TGTGCCAGCAGTCGCCGGGGGGGCGACTTCCAAGAGACCCAGTACTTC. As protein: CASSRRGGDFQETQYF.

The genes are TRBV5-6 and TRBJ1-1; D remains unclear. V was shortened by 3 bases and J by 2 bases, with 8 bases between the two germline ends. The length of the CDR3 is 13 residues. Germline V gene lookup returns CDR1 SGHDT and CDR2 YYEEEE. CDR3 bases: TGTGCCAGCAGCTCAACAGATAACACTGAAGCTTTCTTT. Translated, it gives CASSSTDNTEAFF.

This sequence joins TRBV5-1 and TRBJ1-2; 10 positions agree with TRBD1. J was trimmed by 4 bases and V by 4 bases; bases with no gene match: 7. CDR3 length: 15 amino acids. CDR1 SGHRS and CDR2 YFSETQ come from the germline V gene. The CDR3 DNA is TGCGCCAGCAGCCCCCGACAGGGGGCCTCCTATGGCTACACCTTC. Protein sequence: CASSPRQGASYGYTF.

J is TRBJ2-7 and V is TRBV5-1, with 10 bases lining up with TRBD2. In germline, CDR1 is SGHRS, CDR2 YFSETQ. J was trimmed by 2 bases and V by 2 bases; bases with no gene match: 4. The CDR3 contains 15 residues. CDR3 protein: CASSFRTSGTYEQYF. The CDR3 nucleotides are TGCGCCAGCAGCTTCCGGACTAGCGGCACCTACGAGCAGTACTTC.